Each of the 10 T cell receptor beta chains below was sequenced from the same sample in a study of cytomegalovirus exposure and HLA in healthy donors. In the PCR, 60 Vbeta and 13 Jbeta primers were used. Libraries were prepared by immunoSEQ multiplex PCR; TCRdb keeps only in-frame clonotypes and omits some of them. The sample yields about 200,000 clones, under 85% seen once. The sequencing input was PBMCs. The receptors derive from a man in his fifties or sixties in good health and CMV-seronegative.

The chain employs TRBV10-3 and TRBJ2-5; TRBD2 agrees at 7 bases. The CDR3 spans 16 residues. Trimming removed 2 bases from V and 5 bases from J; junction bases left unmatched: 11. CDR1 and CDR2 from the germline V gene are ENHRY and SYGVKD. In DNA form, the CDR3 reads TGTGCCATCAGTGAGACTAGCGCCCGTTCCGTGGAGACCCAGTACTTC. This gives the protein CAISETSARSVETQYF.

DNA for the CDR3: TGTGCCAGCAGCCCACCCGGAGAAGAGACCCAGTACTTC. Translation gives CASSPPGEETQYF. This rearrangement joins TRBV7-2 to TRBJ2-5; no clear D gene. The CDR3 is 13 amino acids. V was trimmed by 5 bases and J by 3 bases, leaving 10 bases between them. Germline CDR1 reads SGHTA; CDR2 reads FQGNSA. Filled out from reference TRBV7-2 and TRBJ2-5, the complete variable domain reads GAGVSQSPSNKVTEKGKDVELRCDPISGHTALYWYRQSLGQGLEFLIYFQGNSAPDKSGLPSDRFSAERTGGSVSTLTIQRTQQEDSAVYLCASSPPGEETQYFGPGTRLLVL.

The chain has TRBV6-5 and TRBJ1-3; perhaps TRBD1 as D (6 bases). Trimming removed 5 bases from V and 0 bases from J, with 8 bases in between. This CDR3 has 14 residues. CDR1 and CDR2 (germline): MNHEY, SVGAGI. Here the CDR3 DNA reads TGTGCCAGCAGTCGGACAGTCTCTGGAAACACCATATATTTT. Its translation is CASSRTVSGNTIYF.

This clone was observed a single time. The chain uses TRBV29-1 and TRBJ1-1, with D uncertain. This CDR3 has 12 residues. The germline V gene has CDR1 SQVTM and CDR2 ANQGSEA. The V and J ends lost 8 bases and 2 bases respectively, with 12 bases between them. CDR3 loop: CSSSGSNTEAFF. CDR3 coding DNA: TGCAGCTCCTCCGGGAGCAACACTGAAGCTTTCTTT.

V is TRBV19 and J is TRBJ2-7; 12 positions match TRBD1. J lost 2 bases, V lost 3 bases, and 8 bases had no gene match. In germline, CDR1 is LNHDA, CDR2 SQIVND (reference sequence). There are 17 residues in the CDR3. The CDR3 nucleotides are TGTGCCAGTAGTATGGGGACAGGGGGCGCGGCCACCTACGAGCAGTACTTC. This sequence encodes CASSMGTGGAATYEQYF.

The gene calls are TRBV28 and TRBJ2-2; D might be TRBD1 (5 bases). In germline, CDR1 is MDHEN, CDR2 SYDVKM. This CDR3 region has 15 residues. Trimming stripped 7 bases from V and 6 bases from J, with 18 bases between. The CDR3 spells CASTIGHRVAGELFF. DNA for the CDR3: TGTGCCAGCACCATAGGACACCGGGTTGCCGGGGAGCTGTTTTTT.

V and J are TRBV30 and TRBJ2-1, with 8 bases that match TRBD2. After removal of 5 bases from V and 9 bases from J, the junction contained 9 bases not matched to a gene. The CDR3 extends over 13 amino acids. Germline V CDR1 and CDR2: GTSNPN, SVGIG (reference sequence). The CDR3 here is CAWGTRAWGEQFF. The CDR3 bases are TGTGCCTGGGGGACTAGGGCGTGGGGTGAGCAGTTCTTC. Drawing the rest from reference TRBV30 and TRBJ2-1, the complete variable domain is SQTIHQWPATLVQPVGSPLSLECTVEGTSNPNLYWYRQAAGRGLQLLFYSVGIGQISSEVPQNLSASRPQDRQFILSSKKLLLSDSGFYLCAWGTRAWGEQFFGPGTRLTVL.

V is TRBV5-6 and J is TRBJ2-1; 8 bases match TRBD2. V was pared by 3 bases and J by 3 bases, with 5 bases of the junction left unmatched. CDR3 length: 15 residues. The germline gives CDR1 SGHDT, CDR2 YYEEEE. CDR3 in DNA: TGTGCCAGCAGCTACACCGGGACTAGCTACAATGAGCAGTTCTTC. This encodes CASSYTGTSYNEQFF. The complete variable domain, with remaining parts taken from reference TRBV5-6 and TRBJ2-1, reads DAGVTQSPTHLIKTRGQQVTLRCSPKSGHDTVSWYQQALGQGPQFIFQYYEEEERQRGNFPDRFSGHQFPNYSSELNVNALLLGDSALYLCASSYTGTSYNEQFFGPGTRLTVL.

The table lists this clone with a count of one. The chain uses TRBV7-6 and TRBJ1-5; D not resolved. CDR3 length: 16 residues. The germline V and J ends were trimmed by 5 bases and 0 bases, with 14 bases remaining between them. The germline V gene encodes CDR1 SGHVS and CDR2 FNYEAQ. CDR3 protein: CASSPRTGSSNQPQHF. In DNA, the CDR3 is TGTGCCAGCAGCCCTCGGACGGGGTCTAGCAATCAGCCCCAGCATTTT.

The V call is TRBV14, the J call TRBJ2-1, with 10 bases fitting TRBD1. This CDR3 contains 15 residues. V trimming: 4 bases; J trimming: 4 bases; junction bases outside the gene matches: 4. Germline V gives CDR1 SGHDN, CDR2 FVKESK. The CDR3 sequence is CASSPDRGPYNEQFF. CDR3 sequence (DNA): TGTGCCAGCAGCCCTGACAGGGGGCCGTACAATGAGCAGTTCTTC.